The T cell receptor (beta chain) under discussion was sequenced for a study of T and B cells in COVID-19 patients. At the level of the study: Blood was sampled from COVID-19 patients who were either actively infected or recovered. Recovered patients mostly had mild to moderate COVID-19 managed as outpatients.

BIOMED2 TRB-A/B primer pools were used in multiplex TRB PCR. Each CDR3 protein is one row after TCRdb ran MiXCR on the multiplex PCR reads. The data show more than 7,000 distinct CDR3 sequences, 40% seen once. Each TRB amplification used roughly 240-550 ng of genomic DNA from blood. CDR1 and CDR2 from the germline V gene are DFQATT and SNEGSKA (reference sequence). The CDR3 covers 11 residues. V lost 7 bases and J lost 5; bases outside the gene matches: 3. Material for sequencing was blood. This chain links TRBV20-1 with TRBJ2-5; 8 positions agree with TRBD1. The sequence came from a human donor who had recovered from COVID-19. CDR3 in amino acids: CSGTGMETQYF. Here the CDR3 DNA reads TGCAGTGGGACAGGGATGGAGACCCAGTACTTC.